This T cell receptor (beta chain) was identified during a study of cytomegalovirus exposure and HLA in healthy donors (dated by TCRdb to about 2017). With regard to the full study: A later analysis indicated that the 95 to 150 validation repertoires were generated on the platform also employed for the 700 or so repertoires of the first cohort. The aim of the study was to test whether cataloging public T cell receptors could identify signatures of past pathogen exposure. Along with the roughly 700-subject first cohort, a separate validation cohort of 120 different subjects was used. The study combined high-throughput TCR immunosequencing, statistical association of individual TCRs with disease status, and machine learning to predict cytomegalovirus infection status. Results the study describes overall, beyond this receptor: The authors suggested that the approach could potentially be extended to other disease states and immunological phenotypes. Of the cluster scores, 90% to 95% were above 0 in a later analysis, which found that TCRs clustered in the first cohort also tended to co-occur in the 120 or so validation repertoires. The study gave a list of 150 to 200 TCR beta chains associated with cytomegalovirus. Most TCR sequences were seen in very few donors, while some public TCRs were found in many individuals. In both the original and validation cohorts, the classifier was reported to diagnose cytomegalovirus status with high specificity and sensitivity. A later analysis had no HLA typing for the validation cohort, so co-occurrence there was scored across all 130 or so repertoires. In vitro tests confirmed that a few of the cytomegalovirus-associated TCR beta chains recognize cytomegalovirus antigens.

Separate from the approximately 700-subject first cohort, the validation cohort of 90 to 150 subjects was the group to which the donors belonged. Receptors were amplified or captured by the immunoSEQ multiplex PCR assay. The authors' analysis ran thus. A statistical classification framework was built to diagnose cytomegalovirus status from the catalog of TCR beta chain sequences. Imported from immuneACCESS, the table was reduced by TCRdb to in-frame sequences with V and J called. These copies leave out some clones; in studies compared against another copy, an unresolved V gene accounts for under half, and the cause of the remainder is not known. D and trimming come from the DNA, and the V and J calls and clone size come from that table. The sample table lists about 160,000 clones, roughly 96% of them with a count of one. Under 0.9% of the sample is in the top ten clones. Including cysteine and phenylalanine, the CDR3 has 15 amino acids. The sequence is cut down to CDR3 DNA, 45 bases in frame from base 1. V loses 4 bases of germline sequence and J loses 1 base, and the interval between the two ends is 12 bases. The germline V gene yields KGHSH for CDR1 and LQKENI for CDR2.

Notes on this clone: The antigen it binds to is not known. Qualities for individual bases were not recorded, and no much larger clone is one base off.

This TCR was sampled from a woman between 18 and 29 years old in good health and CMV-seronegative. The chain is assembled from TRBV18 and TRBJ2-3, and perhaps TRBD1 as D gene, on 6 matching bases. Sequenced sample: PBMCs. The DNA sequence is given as TGTGCCAGCTCACTATGGACAGAAGGCACAGATACGCAGTATTTT. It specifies CASSLWTEGTDTQYF.